The clone carrying this TCR beta chain was picked up many times. What it binds is unknown. Germline lookup yields CDR1 MNHNS and CDR2 SASEGT. The CDR3 has 14 residues. V trimming: 7 bases; J trimming: 7 bases; junction bases outside the gene matches: 13. This record comes from a study of CD8+CD57+ T cells in acquired aplastic anemia. Overall study: CD4+ reads averaged around 9.9 million in healthy donors.

Findings and caveats of the study: A significant difference in CD8+ Simpson's diversity between patients and controls was not found.

According to the study, genomic DNA was the template for TCR beta VDJ and CDR3 profiling. TCRdb used MiXCR to reprocess the reads, holding one entry per CDR3 protein. The sample comprises about 130,000 distinct CDR3 sequences, around 48% of which are singletons, and 2% to 3% rests with the top ten. This receptor was taken from a human donor in good health, serving as a control. The sequencing sample was made of sorted CD4+, CD8+, or CD8+CD57+ T cells (not recorded which) from PBMCs. V gene TRBV6-1 combines with J gene TRBJ2-7; TRBD1 agrees at 7 bases. CDR3 coding DNA: TGTGCCAGCAATCCGGACAGGCTCCTCTGGGAGCAGTACTTC. Amino acids: CASNPDRLLWEQYF.